This T cell receptor (beta chain) was documented in a study of glioma-infiltrating T cells after dendritic cell vaccination. Profiled with immunoSEQ multiplex PCR; TCRdb holds only in-frame clones, not every one. The sample contains approximately 100,000 clones, about four fifths of which appear only once. The CDR3 length is 15 residues. V was pared by 4 bases and J by 4 bases, with 16 bases between. Germline-derived CDR1 and CDR2 are LNHDA and SQIVND (reference sequence). The specimen comprised blood, sampled before dendritic cell vaccination. The sequence was obtained from a human donor with glioblastoma. The V call is TRBV19, the J call TRBJ1-2; D might be TRBD1 (5 bases). CDR3: CASSSDLGLSYGYTF. DNA of the CDR3: TGTGCCAGTAGTAGTGATCTGGGGCTGTCCTATGGCTACACCTTC.